These 26 T cell receptor beta chains share one sample of origin, sequenced in a study of human thymus T cells. Corrective heart surgery yielded resections, and these provided the thymus tissue. Method: immunoSEQ multiplex PCR; TCRdb's copy keeps in-frame clones and lacks some. Of about 78,000 clones listed, roughly 96% are singletons. The specimen was thymus tissue. Receptor source: a boy in the first two years of life with a congenital heart defect but otherwise immunologically healthy.

The chain is built from TRBV4-3 and TRBJ2-1; TRBD2 might be the D (6 bases). This CDR3 has 20 residues. Germline V CDR1 and CDR2: LGHNA, YSLEER. V was shortened by 1 base and J by 7 bases, with 29 bases between the two germline ends. CDR3 residues: CASSQGGDAIGCEEGNEQFF. As DNA, the CDR3 is TGCGCCAGCAGCCAAGGCGGGGACGCTATAGGTTGTGAGGAGGGGAATGAGCAGTTCTTC.

The DNA of the CDR3 is TGTGCCAGCAGCCAAGGTCGTAGGGGACTCGGAAACACCATATATTTT. Its protein product is CASSQGRRGLGNTIYF. The chain employs TRBV14 and TRBJ1-3; possible D gene TRBD1, 5 bases. Germline CDR1 reads SGHDN; CDR2 reads FVKESK. Trimming removed 1 base at V and 4 bases at J, with 14 bases between. The CDR3 length is 16 residues. Based on the CDR3 plus reference TRBV14 and TRBJ1-3, the full variable domain is EAGVTQFPSHSVIEKGQTVTLRCDPISGHDNLYWYRRVMGKEIKFLLHFVKESKQDESGMPNNRFLAERTGGTYSTLKVQPAELEDSGVYFCASSQGRRGLGNTIYFGEGSWLTVV.

The chain combines TRBV28 with TRBJ2-7, with 10 bases that match TRBD2. The CDR3 has 16 amino acids. The V gene's germline CDR1 is MDHEN and CDR2 SYDVKM. V shed 2 bases and J 6 bases; nucleotides not matched to a gene: 10. The CDR3 DNA reads TGTGCCAGCAGTTTAAAAGGGAGCGGGAGGGCCGCCGAGCAGTACTTC. It yields the protein CASSLKGSGRAAEQYF.

This rearrangement joins TRBV11-2 to TRBJ2-3; 9 positions agree with TRBD2. V was pared by 5 bases and J by 1 base, with 16 bases of the junction left unmatched. Germline V CDR1 and CDR2: SGHAT, FQNNGV. The CDR3 is made up of 19 amino acids. CDR3 sequence: CASSPHVGGREIGTDTQYF. The CDR3 coding sequence is TGTGCCAGCAGCCCACATGTTGGCGGGAGGGAAATAGGCACAGATACGCAGTATTTT. Looking up the rest from reference TRBV11-2 and TRBJ2-3 gives the full variable domain: EAGVAQSPRYKIIEKRQSVAFWCNPISGHATLYWYQQILGQGPKLLIQFQNNGVVDDSQLPKDRFSAERLKGVDSTLKIQPAKLEDSAVYLCASSPHVGGREIGTDTQYFGPGTRLTVL.

The chain has TRBV7-9 and TRBJ2-7, with D perhaps TRBD1 or TRBD2 (5 bases each). Trimming took 1 base from V and 1 from J, leaving 20 bases between them. The CDR3 length is 18 residues. CDR1 is SEHNR and CDR2 is FQNEAQ in the germline V gene (reference sequence). The CDR3, as DNA: TGTGCCAGCAGCTTAGACCGGGACCAACTATCTTATTCCTACGAGCAGTACTTC. Amino acids: CASSLDRDQLSYSYEQYF. The whole variable domain, filled in from reference TRBV7-9 and TRBJ2-7, reads DTGVSQNPRHKITKRGQNVTFRCDPISEHNRLYWYRQTLGQGPEFLTYFQNEAQLEKSRLLSDRFSAERPKGSFSTLEIQRTEQGDSAMYLCASSLDRDQLSYSYEQYFGPGTRLTVT.

The chain combines TRBV5-1 with TRBJ2-7; TRBD1 is a possible D gene (6 bases). Germline V CDR1 and CDR2: SGHRS, YFSETQ. V was cut by 4 bases and J by 2 bases, with 10 bases left in between. This CDR3 is 13 amino acids long. CDR3 DNA: TGCGCCAGCAGCGGCAGGGGCCCCTACGAGCAGTACTTC. Protein product: CASSGRGPYEQYF. The whole variable domain, filled in from reference TRBV5-1 and TRBJ2-7, reads KAGVTQTPRYLIKTRGQQVTLSCSPISGHRSVSWYQQTPGQGLQFLFEYFSETQRNKGNFPGRFSGRQFSNSRSEMNVSTLELGDSALYLCASSGRGPYEQYFGPGTRLTVT.

This clone showed up just once. The chain recombines TRBV14 with TRBJ2-2; 8 bases line up with TRBD1. The length of the CDR3 is 19 residues. V shed 1 base and J 4 bases; nucleotides not matched to a gene: 14. CDR1 and CDR2 (germline): SGHDN, FVKESK. Here the CDR3 reads CASSQVAWGATGATGELFF. For the CDR3, the DNA is TGTGCCAGCAGCCAAGTTGCGTGGGGTGCGACAGGGGCCACCGGGGAGCTGTTTTTT. The whole variable domain, filled in from reference TRBV14 and TRBJ2-2, reads EAGVTQFPSHSVIEKGQTVTLRCDPISGHDNLYWYRRVMGKEIKFLLHFVKESKQDESGMPNNRFLAERTGGTYSTLKVQPAELEDSGVYFCASSQVAWGATGATGELFFGEGSRLTVL.

The chain has TRBV19 and TRBJ2-3; D may be TRBD1 (5 bases). The ends were cut back, 2 bases at V and 2 bases at J, with 11 bases in the middle. Germline values: CDR1 LNHDA, CDR2 SQIVND (reference sequence). The CDR3 sequence is 15 residues long. In DNA, the CDR3 is TGTGCCAGTAGTATATCGGTAGGGGACACAGATACGCAGTATTTT. Translation: CASSISVGDTDTQYF.

This clone was counted once. V usage is TRBV11-2 and J usage is TRBJ2-7, with 9 bases matching TRBD1. This CDR3 is built from 17 residues. Trimming removed 0 bases from V and 3 bases from J; junction bases left unmatched: 9. Germline V gene lookup returns CDR1 SGHAT and CDR2 FQNNGV. The CDR3 region is CASSLEGSGTGLYEQYF. For the CDR3, the DNA is TGTGCCAGCAGCTTAGAAGGGTCCGGGACAGGGCTCTACGAGCAGTACTTC. The entire variable domain, with the rest obtained from reference TRBV11-2 and TRBJ2-7, is as follows: EAGVAQSPRYKIIEKRQSVAFWCNPISGHATLYWYQQILGQGPKLLIQFQNNGVVDDSQLPKDRFSAERLKGVDSTLKIQPAKLEDSAVYLCASSLEGSGTGLYEQYFGPGTRLTVT.

The chain recombines TRBV19 with TRBJ2-3; 7 nucleotides match TRBD2. Trimming took 7 bases from V and 6 from J; bases not matched to a gene: 13. The CDR3 length is 15 residues. The germline V gene encodes CDR1 LNHDA and CDR2 SQIVND (reference sequence). CDR3 DNA sequence: TGTGCCAGTACCCTGGGGCGGGGGTCGGGCGATACGCAGTATTTT. The encoded protein is CASTLGRGSGDTQYF.

V and J are TRBV6-1 and TRBJ1-1; D not certain. CDR3 size: 13 residues. V lost 3 bases and J 1 base, leaving 6 bases between the germline ends. Germline V CDR1 and CDR2: MNHNS, SASEGT. CDR3 region: CASSERPNTEAFF. CDR3 bases: TGTGCCAGCAGTGAGAGGCCGAACACTGAAGCTTTCTTT.

The CDR3 DNA is TGTGCCAGCTCACCACCCGACAGGGAAGACGAGCAGTACTTC. Translated, it gives CASSPPDREDEQYF. The V and J genes are TRBV18 and TRBJ2-7; 7 bases align to TRBD1. The CDR3 consists of 14 residues. The trim removed 0 bases at V and 5 bases at J, leaving 4 bases unmatched. Germline V gene lookup returns CDR1 KGHSH and CDR2 LQKENI. Combining the CDR3 with reference TRBV18 and TRBJ2-7 gives the whole variable domain NAGVMQNPRHLVRRRGQEARLRCSPMKGHSHVYWYRQLPEEGLKFMVYLQKENIIDESGMPKERFSAEFPKEGPSILRIQQVVRGDSAAYFCASSPPDREDEQYFGPGTRLTVT.

The CDR3 reads CASSLFRGAKNIQYF. CDR3 DNA sequence: TGTGCCAGCAGTTTGTTTAGGGGAGCCAAAAACATTCAGTACTTC. The chain joins TRBV27 to TRBJ2-4, with a weak D call TRBD1 (5 bases). Per germline, CDR1 MNHEY and CDR2 SMNVEV (reference sequence). There are 15 residues in the CDR3. Between the trimmed V and J ends, which lost 3 bases and 0 bases, there was a span of 9 bases.

The genes are TRBV28 and TRBJ2-7, with 7 bases matching TRBD1. The junction had 15 bases not matched to a gene; V was cut back by 0 bases and J by 4 bases. Per the germline V gene, CDR1 is MDHEN and CDR2 is SYDVKM. This CDR3 is built from 18 residues. This chain's CDR3 is CASSLWVATGSLHYEQYF. The CDR3, as DNA: TGTGCCAGCAGTTTATGGGTGGCGACAGGGTCACTCCATTACGAGCAGTACTTC.

Regarding this clone: Different DNA sequences within this sample yield the same CDR3. The CDR3 sequence is CSVEDTEAFF. CDR3 nucleotide sequence: TGCAGCGTCGAGGACACTGAAGCTTTCTTT. The rearrangement joins TRBV29-1 to TRBJ1-1; D remains unclear. Germline CDR1 SQVTM, CDR2 ANQGSEA. Between the trimmed V and J ends, which lost 6 bases and 3 bases, there was a span of 5 bases. The CDR3 is 10 residues long.

The chain joins TRBV28 to TRBJ2-2, with 8 bases lining up with TRBD1. V lost 3 bases and J lost 2; bases outside the gene matches: 8. The CDR3 spans 17 residues. Germline assignment: CDR1 MDHEN and CDR2 SYDVKM. CDR3 sequence (DNA): TGTGCCAGCAGTTTCACACCTGGGACAGGAAACACCGGGGAGCTGTTTTTT. Its protein is CASSFTPGTGNTGELFF.

The V gene is TRBV5-1, the J gene TRBJ2-7, with 9 bases aligning to TRBD1. V trimming: 0 bases; J trimming: 5 bases; junction bases outside the gene matches: 6. CDR1 is SGHRS, CDR2 YFSETQ, per germline. The CDR3 sequence is 15 residues long. The CDR3 sequence: CASSLGPTGGDEQYF. The CDR3 DNA follows: TGCGCCAGCAGCTTGGGACCGACAGGGGGGGACGAGCAGTACTTC.

A single count supports this clone. V gene TRBV6-5 combines with J gene TRBJ1-5; the match to TRBD1 covers 8 bases. The J segment lost 2 bases and the V segment lost 4 bases, leaving 4 bases of the junction unmatched. This CDR3 contains 15 residues. CDR1 and CDR2 (germline): MNHEY, SVGAGI. The CDR3 region has the DNA TGTGCCAGCAGTTTTAACAGGGGGGGCAATCAGCCCCAGCATTTT. Amino acids: CASSFNRGGNQPQHF.

This rearrangement joins TRBV5-1 to TRBJ1-2; D ambiguous. The CDR3 runs to 12 residues. Germline V gives CDR1 SGHRS, CDR2 YFSETQ. Trimming cost V 4 bases and J 2 bases, with 6 bases left between them. The CDR3 DNA reads as TGCGCCAGCAGCCAGGACAACTATGGCTACACCTTC. Translating gives CASSQDNYGYTF.

V usage is TRBV13 and J usage is TRBJ1-2; 7 bases agree with TRBD1. Germline V lookup: CDR1 PRHDT, CDR2 FYEKMQ (reference sequence). There are 13 residues in the CDR3. V lost 5 bases, J lost 8 bases, and 8 bases stayed unmatched. The chain's CDR3 is CASSPGTTGGYTF. The CDR3 DNA is TGTGCCAGCAGCCCAGGCACGACAGGGGGCTACACCTTC.

V usage is TRBV6-5 and J usage is TRBJ1-4; D is possibly TRBD1 (5 bases). Germline values: CDR1 MNHEY, CDR2 SVGAGI. V lost 4 bases to trimming and J lost 7 bases, with 13 bases between them. The CDR3 has 14 amino acids. This CDR3 is CASSLGARGEKLFF. CDR3 bases: TGTGCCAGCAGTTTAGGGGCGAGGGGTGAAAAACTGTTTTTT.

V usage is TRBV19 and J usage is TRBJ2-3; TRBD2 aligns across 9 bases. Per germline, CDR1 LNHDA and CDR2 SQIVND (reference sequence). The CDR3 sequence is 19 residues long. J lost 0 bases, V lost 5 bases, and 15 bases had no gene match. The CDR3 reads CASSLVAGGFRTSTDTQYF. The DNA of the CDR3 is TGTGCCAGTAGTCTGGTTGCGGGGGGGTTCCGAACTAGCACAGATACGCAGTATTTT.

The chain recombines TRBV19 with TRBJ2-2; D may be TRBD1 (6 bases). CDR3 length: 13 residues. Germline V lookup: CDR1 LNHDA, CDR2 SQIVND (reference sequence). The V and J ends lost 11 bases and 2 bases respectively, with 12 bases between them. Written as DNA, the CDR3 is TGTGCCGCCTACAGGGTCAACACCGGGGAGCTGTTTTTT. Translation: CAAYRVNTGELFF.

This chain links TRBV10-3 with TRBJ2-7; possibly TRBD1 for D (6 bases). Per the germline V gene, CDR1 is ENHRY and CDR2 is SYGVKD. The CDR3 extends over 14 amino acids. V dropped 0 bases and J dropped 1 base, with 7 bases sitting between them. CDR3 protein: CAISESGQSYEQYF. The CDR3 nucleotides are TGTGCCATCAGTGAGTCCGGACAGTCCTACGAGCAGTACTTC.

V and J are TRBV19 and TRBJ2-1; 8 nucleotides match TRBD1. The J segment lost 4 bases and the V segment lost 5 bases, leaving 16 bases of the junction unmatched. The CDR3 runs to 18 residues. Germline-derived CDR1 and CDR2 are LNHDA and SQIVND (reference sequence). In nucleotides, the CDR3 is TGTGCCAGTAGTCCCCATGGGGCGACAGGGGCGGGGTACAATGAGCAGTTCTTC. Protein sequence: CASSPHGATGAGYNEQFF.

V usage is TRBV10-1 and J usage is TRBJ2-7; 10 nucleotides align to TRBD2. V was pared by 6 bases and J by 6 bases, with 14 bases of the junction left unmatched. The CDR3 extends over 16 amino acids. Germline V CDR1 and CDR2: WNHNN, SYGVQD (reference sequence). CDR3 sequence: CASSKTGTSEPSEQYF. The CDR3 DNA sequence: TGCGCCAGCAGCAAGACCGGGACTAGCGAACCTAGCGAGCAGTACTTC.